This T cell receptor (beta chain) was documented in a study of cytomegalovirus exposure and HLA in healthy donors. For the study at large: Genotyping showed about 80% of approximately 430 donors falling in the Caucasian-associated ancestry cluster.

The CDR3 is made up of 15 amino acids. With 4 bases removed from V and 6 bases from J, the gap between germline ends came to 14 bases. Germline V gives CDR1 SGHRS, CDR2 YFSETQ. Concerning this clone: Its antigen is still unknown.

Study-level points and caveats: In presence/absence analyses, roughly uniform sequencing depth across donors was assumed. One variant, a missense change in DCLRE1C, was linked in a later analysis to TCR beta V- and J-gene trimming.

PCR was performed using 60 Vbeta and 13 Jbeta primers. The table came from immunoSEQ multiplex PCR; TCRdb's copy has only in-frame clones and leaves some out. The table lists around 120,000 clones. Sequencing used PBMCs. The V gene is TRBV5-1, the J gene TRBJ1-6, with D tentatively TRBD1 (6 bases). The receptor comes from a man aged 45-60 years in good health and CMV-seronegative. CDR3 nucleotide sequence: TGCGCCAGCAGCCCAGGGACAACAAGTAATTCACCCCTCCACTTT. This translates into CASSPGTTSNSPLHF.